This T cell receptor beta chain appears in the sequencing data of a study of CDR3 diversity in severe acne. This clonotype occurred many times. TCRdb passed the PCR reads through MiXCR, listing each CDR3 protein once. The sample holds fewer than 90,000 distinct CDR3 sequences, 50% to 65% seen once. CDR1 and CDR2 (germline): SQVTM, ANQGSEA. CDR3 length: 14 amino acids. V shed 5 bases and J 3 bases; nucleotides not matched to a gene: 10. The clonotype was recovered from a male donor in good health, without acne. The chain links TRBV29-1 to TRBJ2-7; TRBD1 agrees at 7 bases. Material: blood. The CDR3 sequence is CSVQVWTGYYEQYF. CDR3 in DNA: TGCAGCGTTCAGGTTTGGACAGGTTACTACGAGCAGTACTTC.